The clone carrying this TCR beta chain was seen only a few times. As yet, its antigen is unknown. This record comes from a study of beta chain features in type 1 diabetes. Study observations and caveats: Among patients with Type 1 diabetes, TCRB CDR3s were moderately but significantly shorter in every one of the four CD4+ subsets.

Since all of the isolated RNA was reverse transcribed, expressed TCRB transcripts were what got sequenced. Assay: immunoSEQ multiplex PCR; the TCRdb copy retains only in-frame clones and omits some. Counted here are 150,000 or so clones, around 8% occurring once; the ten biggest clones make up around 0.56%. Sequenced: central memory CD4+ T cells from blood. This receptor was obtained from a young woman with type 1 diabetes.

The CDR3 loop reads CASSLSHSMNTEAFF. In DNA form, the CDR3 reads TGTGCCAGCAGCTTATCCCACAGCATGAACACTGAAGCTTTCTTT. The V and J genes are TRBV11-2 and TRBJ1-1; D remains unclear. Germline loops: CDR1 SGHAT, CDR2 FQNNGV. The CDR3 runs 15 residues. With 2 bases removed from V and 0 bases from J, the gap between germline ends came to 10 bases.